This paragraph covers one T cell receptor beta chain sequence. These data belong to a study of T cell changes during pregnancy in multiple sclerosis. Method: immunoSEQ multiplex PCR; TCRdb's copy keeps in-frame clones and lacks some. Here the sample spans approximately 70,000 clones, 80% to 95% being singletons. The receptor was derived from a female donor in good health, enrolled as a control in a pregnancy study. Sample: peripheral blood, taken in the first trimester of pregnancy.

CDR3 DNA sequence: TGTGCCAGCAGCGGAGGGGGGGTAACTGAAGCTTTCTTT. Its protein is CASSGGGVTEAFF. The V and J genes are TRBV27 and TRBJ1-1, with D perhaps TRBD1 (6 bases). The germline V gene has CDR1 MNHEY and CDR2 SMNVEV (reference sequence). There are 13 residues in the CDR3. The ends were cut back, 6 bases at V and 5 bases at J, with 13 bases in the middle.